This TCR beta chain originates from a study of T cell changes during pregnancy in multiple sclerosis. TCRdb keeps only in-frame clones here, not all; method: immunoSEQ multiplex PCR. The sample consists of 35,000 or so clones, about 91% of them appearing once. J gave up 6 bases and V 0 bases, and 8 bases lay outside the gene matches. Germline lookup yields CDR1 SGHVS and CDR2 FQNEAQ. The CDR3 is 16 residues long. This receptor was obtained from a female donor with multiple sclerosis, enrolled in a pregnancy study. The V call is TRBV7-8, the J call TRBJ1-5, with 7 bases aligning to TRBD1. Here the sequenced sample was CD4+ T cells from peripheral blood mononuclear cells, taken after pregnancy. CDR3 nucleotide sequence: TGTGCCAGCAGCTTAGCGAGGGGGCAGGGTGGTCAGCCCCAGCATTTT. It codes for CASSLARGQGGQPQHF.